This TCR beta chain is drawn from a study of human T cells and chemical hapten exposure. Attachment of unique molecular identifiers to individual cDNA molecules was performed in the library. TCRdb reprocessed the RACE reads via MiXCR and lists one record per CDR3 protein. There are around 57,000 distinct CDR3 sequences in the sample; 11% occur only once, and approximately 1.8% lies in the top ten. CDR1 is MDHEN, CDR2 SYDVKM, per germline. The CDR3 extends over 15 amino acids. Trimming removed 4 bases at V and 2 bases at J, with 12 bases between. Time point specified: patch test 1, 2 weeks after DPC sensitization. Specified treatment: therapeutic diphenylcyclopropenone sensitization with weekly scalp DPC. Researchers extracted total RNA from unfractionated whole blood.

The material was whole blood, obtained in connection with sensitization to the hapten diphenylcyclopropenone (DPC). This receptor was obtained from a woman between 40 and 55 years old with alopecia areata. Some clones in this sample may be carry-over from other donors' samples. The genes are TRBV28 and TRBJ1-3, with D tentatively TRBD1 (6 bases). DNA of the CDR3: TGTGCCAGCAGTTCTCCCAGGGGAACTGGAAACACCATATATTTT. Protein sequence: CASSSPRGTGNTIYF.